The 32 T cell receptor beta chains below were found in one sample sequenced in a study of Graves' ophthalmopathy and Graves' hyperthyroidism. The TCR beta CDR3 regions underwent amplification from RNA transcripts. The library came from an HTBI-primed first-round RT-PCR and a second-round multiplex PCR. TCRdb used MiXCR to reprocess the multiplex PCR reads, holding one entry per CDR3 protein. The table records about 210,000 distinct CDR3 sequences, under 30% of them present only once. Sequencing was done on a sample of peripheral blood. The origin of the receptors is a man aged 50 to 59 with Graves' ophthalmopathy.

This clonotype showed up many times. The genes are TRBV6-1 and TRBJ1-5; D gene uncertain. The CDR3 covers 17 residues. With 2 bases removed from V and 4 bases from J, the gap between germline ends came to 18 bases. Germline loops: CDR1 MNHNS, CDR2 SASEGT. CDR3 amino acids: CASSERIGASLNQPQHF. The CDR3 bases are TGTGCCAGCAGTGAACGGATCGGCGCCAGTCTTAATCAGCCCCAGCATTTT.

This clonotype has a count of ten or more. CDR3 sequence (DNA): TGTGCCAGTACCCAAAGCCGGGGGGACGAGCAGTACTTC. Amino acids: CASTQSRGDEQYF. This sequence joins TRBV6-5 and TRBJ2-7; TRBD2 matches at 7 bases. Germline values: CDR1 MNHEY, CDR2 SVGAGI. The V and J ends lost 9 bases and 5 bases, in that order; junction bases with no gene match: 10. The CDR3 runs to 13 residues.

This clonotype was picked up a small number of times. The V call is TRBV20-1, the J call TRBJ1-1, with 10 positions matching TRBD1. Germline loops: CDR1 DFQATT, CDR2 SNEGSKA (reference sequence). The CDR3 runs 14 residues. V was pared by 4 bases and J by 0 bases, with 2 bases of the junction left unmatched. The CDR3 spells CSAMGQGLNTEAFF. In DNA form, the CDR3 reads TGCAGTGCTATGGGACAGGGGTTGAACACTGAAGCTTTCTTT.

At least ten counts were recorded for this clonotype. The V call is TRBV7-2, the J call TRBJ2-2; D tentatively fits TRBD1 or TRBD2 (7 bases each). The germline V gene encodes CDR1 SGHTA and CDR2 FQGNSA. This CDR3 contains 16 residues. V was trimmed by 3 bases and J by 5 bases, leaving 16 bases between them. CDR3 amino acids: CASSLRRGGRTGELFF. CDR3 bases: TGTGCCAGCAGCTTGCGCAGGGGGGGGCGGACCGGGGAGCTGTTTTTT.

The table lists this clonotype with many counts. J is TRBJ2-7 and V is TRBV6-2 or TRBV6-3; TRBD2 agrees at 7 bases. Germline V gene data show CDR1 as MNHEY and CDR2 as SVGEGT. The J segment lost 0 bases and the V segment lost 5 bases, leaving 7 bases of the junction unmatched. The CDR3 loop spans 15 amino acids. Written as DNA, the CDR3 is TGTGCCAGCAGTAGTCGGCTAGCGGCCTCCTACGAGCAGTACTTC. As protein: CASSSRLAASYEQYF.

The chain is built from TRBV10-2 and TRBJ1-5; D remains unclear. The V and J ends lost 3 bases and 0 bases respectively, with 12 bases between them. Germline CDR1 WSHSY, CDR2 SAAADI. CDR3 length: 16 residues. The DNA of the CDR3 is TGCGCCAGCAGTGACAGGTCAGCTTCTAGCAATCAGCCCCAGCATTTT. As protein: CASSDRSASSNQPQHF.

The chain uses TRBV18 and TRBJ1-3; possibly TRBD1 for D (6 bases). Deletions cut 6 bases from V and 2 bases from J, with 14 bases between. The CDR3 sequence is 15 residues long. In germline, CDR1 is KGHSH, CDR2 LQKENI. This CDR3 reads CASSLEGVAGNTIYF. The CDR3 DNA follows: TGTGCCAGCTCGCTCGAGGGGGTCGCTGGAAACACCATATATTTT.

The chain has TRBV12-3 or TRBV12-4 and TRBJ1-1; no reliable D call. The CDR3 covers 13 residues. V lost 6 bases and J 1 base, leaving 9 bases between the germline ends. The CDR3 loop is CASSGDGNTEAFF. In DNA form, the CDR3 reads TGTGCCAGCAGCGGCGACGGGAACACTGAAGCTTTCTTT.

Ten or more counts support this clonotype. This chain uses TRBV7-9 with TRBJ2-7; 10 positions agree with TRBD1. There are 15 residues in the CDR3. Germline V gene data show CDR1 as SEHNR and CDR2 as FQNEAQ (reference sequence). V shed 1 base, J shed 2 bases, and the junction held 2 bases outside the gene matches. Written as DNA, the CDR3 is TGTGCCAGCAGCTTAGTAGGGACAGGGGCCTACGAGCAGTACTTC. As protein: CASSLVGTGAYEQYF.

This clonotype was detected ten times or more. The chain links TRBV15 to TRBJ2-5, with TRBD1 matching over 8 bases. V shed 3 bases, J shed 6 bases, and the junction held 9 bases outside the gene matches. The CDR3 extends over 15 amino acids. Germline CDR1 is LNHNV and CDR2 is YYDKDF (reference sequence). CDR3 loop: CATSSAGQGGQTQYF. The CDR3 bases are TGTGCCACCAGCAGTGCTGGACAGGGCGGACAGACCCAGTACTTC.

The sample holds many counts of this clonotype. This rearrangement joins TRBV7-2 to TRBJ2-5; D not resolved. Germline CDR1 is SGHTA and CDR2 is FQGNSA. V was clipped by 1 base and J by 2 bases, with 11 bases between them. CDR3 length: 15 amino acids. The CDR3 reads CASSLGLRVQETQYF. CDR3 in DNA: TGTGCCAGCAGCTTAGGTTTGCGCGTTCAAGAGACCCAGTACTTC.

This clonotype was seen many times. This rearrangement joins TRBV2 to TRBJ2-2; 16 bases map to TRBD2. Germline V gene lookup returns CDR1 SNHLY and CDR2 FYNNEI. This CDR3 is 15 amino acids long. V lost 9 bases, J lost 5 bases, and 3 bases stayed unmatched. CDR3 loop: CASTGLAGGTGELFF. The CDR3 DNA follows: TGTGCCAGTACGGGACTAGCGGGAGGGACCGGGGAGCTGTTTTTT.

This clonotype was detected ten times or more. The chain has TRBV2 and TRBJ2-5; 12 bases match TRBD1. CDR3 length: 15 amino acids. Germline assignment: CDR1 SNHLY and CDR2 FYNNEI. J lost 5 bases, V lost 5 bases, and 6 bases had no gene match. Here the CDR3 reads CASSNWDRGLETQYF. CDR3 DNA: TGTGCCAGCAGTAACTGGGACAGGGGGCTGGAGACCCAGTACTTC.

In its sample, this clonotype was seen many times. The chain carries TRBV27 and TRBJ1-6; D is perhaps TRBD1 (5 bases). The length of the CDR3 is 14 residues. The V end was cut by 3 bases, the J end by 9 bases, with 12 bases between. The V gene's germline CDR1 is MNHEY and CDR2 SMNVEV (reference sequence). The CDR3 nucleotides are TGTGCCAGCAGTTTGGGGGGATGGGGTTCACCCCTCCACTTT. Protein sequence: CASSLGGWGSPLHF.

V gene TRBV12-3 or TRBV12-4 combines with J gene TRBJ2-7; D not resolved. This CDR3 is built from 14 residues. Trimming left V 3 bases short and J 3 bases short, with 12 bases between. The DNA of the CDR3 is TGTGCCAGCAGTTTCAGTCCCCTGGACTACGAGCAGTACTTC. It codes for CASSFSPLDYEQYF.

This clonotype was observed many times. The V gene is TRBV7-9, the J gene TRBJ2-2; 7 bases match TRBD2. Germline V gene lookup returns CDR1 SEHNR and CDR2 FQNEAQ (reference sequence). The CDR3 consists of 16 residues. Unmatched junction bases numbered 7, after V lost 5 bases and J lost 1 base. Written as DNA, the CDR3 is TGTGCCAGCAGCGAACTAGCGCCTGAGAACACCGGGGAGCTGTTTTTT. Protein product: CASSELAPENTGELFF.

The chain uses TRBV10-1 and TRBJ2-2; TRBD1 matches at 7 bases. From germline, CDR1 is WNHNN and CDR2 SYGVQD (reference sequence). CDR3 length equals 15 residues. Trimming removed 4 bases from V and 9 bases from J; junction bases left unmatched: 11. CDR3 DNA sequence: TGCGCCAGCAGTGGAGACGGGACAGTTCACCGGGAGCTGTTTTTT. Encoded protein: CASSGDGTVHRELFF.

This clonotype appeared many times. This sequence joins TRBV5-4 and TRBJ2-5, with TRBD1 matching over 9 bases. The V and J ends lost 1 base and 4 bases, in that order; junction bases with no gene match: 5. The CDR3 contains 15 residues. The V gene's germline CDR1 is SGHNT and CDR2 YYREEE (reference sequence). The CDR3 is CASSLPPGQGETQYF. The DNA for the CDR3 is TGTGCCAGCAGCTTGCCCCCGGGACAGGGAGAGACCCAGTACTTC. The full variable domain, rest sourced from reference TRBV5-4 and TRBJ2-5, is ETGVTQSPTHLIKTRGQQVTLRCSSQSGHNTVSWYQQALGQGPQFIFQYYREEENGRGNFPPRFSGLQFPNYSSELNVNALELDDSALYLCASSLPPGQGETQYFGPGTRLLVL.

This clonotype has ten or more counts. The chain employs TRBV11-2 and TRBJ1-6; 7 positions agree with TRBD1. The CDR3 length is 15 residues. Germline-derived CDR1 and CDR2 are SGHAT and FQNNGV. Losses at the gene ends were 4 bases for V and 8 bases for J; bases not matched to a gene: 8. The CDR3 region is CASSSIQGFDSPLHF. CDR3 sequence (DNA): TGTGCCAGCAGCTCCATACAGGGGTTTGATTCACCCCTCCACTTT.

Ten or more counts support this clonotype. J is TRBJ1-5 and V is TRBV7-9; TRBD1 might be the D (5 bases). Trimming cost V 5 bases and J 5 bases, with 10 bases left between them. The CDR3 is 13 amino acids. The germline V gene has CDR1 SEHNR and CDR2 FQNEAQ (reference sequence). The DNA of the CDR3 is TGTGCCAGCAGCCCCCAGGGAGATCAGCCCCAGCATTTT. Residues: CASSPQGDQPQHF.

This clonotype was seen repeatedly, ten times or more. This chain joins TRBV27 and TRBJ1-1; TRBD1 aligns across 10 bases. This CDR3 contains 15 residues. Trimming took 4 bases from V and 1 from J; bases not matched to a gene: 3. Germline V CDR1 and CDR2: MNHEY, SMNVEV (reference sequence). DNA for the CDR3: TGTGCCAGCAGTTCCGGACAGGGGGGGAACACTGAAGCTTTCTTT. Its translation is CASSSGQGGNTEAFF.

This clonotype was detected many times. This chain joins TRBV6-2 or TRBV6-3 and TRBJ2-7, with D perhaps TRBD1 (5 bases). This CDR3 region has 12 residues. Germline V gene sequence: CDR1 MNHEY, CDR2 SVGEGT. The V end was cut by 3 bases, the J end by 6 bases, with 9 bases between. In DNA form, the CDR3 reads TGTGCCAGCAGTTATTACAGGAGCGAGCAGTACTTC. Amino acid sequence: CASSYYRSEQYF.

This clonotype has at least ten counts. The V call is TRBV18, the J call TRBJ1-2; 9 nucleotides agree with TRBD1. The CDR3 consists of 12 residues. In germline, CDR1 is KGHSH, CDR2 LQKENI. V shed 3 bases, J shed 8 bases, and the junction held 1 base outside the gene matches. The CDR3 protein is CASSPDRGGYTF. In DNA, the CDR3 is TGTGCCAGCTCACCGGACAGGGGAGGCTACACCTTC.

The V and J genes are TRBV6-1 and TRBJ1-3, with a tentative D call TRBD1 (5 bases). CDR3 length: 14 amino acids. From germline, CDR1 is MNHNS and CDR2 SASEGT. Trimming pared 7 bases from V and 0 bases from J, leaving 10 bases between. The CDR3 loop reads CASNTGVSGNTIYF. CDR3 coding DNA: TGTGCCAGCAATACAGGAGTCTCTGGAAACACCATATATTTT.

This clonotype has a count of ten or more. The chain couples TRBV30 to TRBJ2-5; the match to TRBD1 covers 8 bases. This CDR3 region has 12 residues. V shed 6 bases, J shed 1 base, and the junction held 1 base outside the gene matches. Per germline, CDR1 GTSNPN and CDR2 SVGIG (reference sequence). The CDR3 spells CACDRGQETQYF. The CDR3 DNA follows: TGTGCCTGTGACAGGGGCCAAGAGACCCAGTACTTC.

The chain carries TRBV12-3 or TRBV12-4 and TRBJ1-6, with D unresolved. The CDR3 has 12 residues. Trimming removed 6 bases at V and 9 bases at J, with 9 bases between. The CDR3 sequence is CASRPSTSPLHF. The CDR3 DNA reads TGTGCCAGCAGACCAAGTACTTCACCCCTCCACTTT.

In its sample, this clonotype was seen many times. The chain's CDR3 is CASRTSETQETQYF. Here the CDR3 DNA reads TGCGCCAGCAGGACTAGCGAGACCCAAGAGACCCAGTACTTC. This chain links TRBV10-2 with TRBJ2-5; 8 positions agree with TRBD2. CDR1 is WSHSY and CDR2 is SAAADI in the germline V gene. The V gene end was trimmed by 6 bases and the J gene end by 1 base; junction bases not matched to a gene: 4. The CDR3 totals 14 residues.

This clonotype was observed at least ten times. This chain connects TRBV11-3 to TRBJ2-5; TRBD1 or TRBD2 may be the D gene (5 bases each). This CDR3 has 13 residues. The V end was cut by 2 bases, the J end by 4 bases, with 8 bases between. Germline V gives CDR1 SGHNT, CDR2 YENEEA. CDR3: CASSLRGRETQYF. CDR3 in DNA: TGTGCCAGCAGCTTACGGGGCCGAGAGACCCAGTACTTC.

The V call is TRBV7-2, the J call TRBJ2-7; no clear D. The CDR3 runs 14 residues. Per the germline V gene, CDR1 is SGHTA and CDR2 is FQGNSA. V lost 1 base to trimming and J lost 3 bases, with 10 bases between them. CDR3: CASSLGAVSYEQYF. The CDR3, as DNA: TGTGCCAGCAGCTTAGGGGCGGTGAGCTACGAGCAGTACTTC.

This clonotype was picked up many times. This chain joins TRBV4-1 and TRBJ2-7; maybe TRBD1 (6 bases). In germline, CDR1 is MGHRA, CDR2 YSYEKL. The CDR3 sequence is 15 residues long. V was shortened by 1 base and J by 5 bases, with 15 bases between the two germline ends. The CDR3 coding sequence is TGCGCCAGCAGCCAAGGGCGGACAGCGGCCCACGAGCAGTACTTC. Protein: CASSQGRTAAHEQYF.

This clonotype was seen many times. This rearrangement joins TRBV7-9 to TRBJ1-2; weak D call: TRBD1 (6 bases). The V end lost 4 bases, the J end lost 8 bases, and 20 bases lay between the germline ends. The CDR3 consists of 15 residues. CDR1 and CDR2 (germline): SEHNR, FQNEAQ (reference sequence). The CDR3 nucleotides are TGTGCCAGCAGCTCCCCTGCCAGGGGCGCGTCCGGCTACACCTTC. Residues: CASSSPARGASGYTF.

CDR3 in amino acids: CAAGEGAKNIQYF. For the CDR3, the DNA is TGTGCCGCGGGCGAGGGAGCCAAAAACATTCAGTACTTC. This chain links TRBV6-2 or TRBV6-3 with TRBJ2-4; weak D call: TRBD2 (5 bases). Germline values: CDR1 MNHEY, CDR2 SVGEGT. Between the trimmed V and J ends, which lost 11 bases and 0 bases, there was a span of 11 bases. There are 13 residues in the CDR3.